These 29 T cell receptor beta chains share one sample of origin, sequenced in a study of Tregs in tolerant kidney transplant recipients (dated by TCRdb to the late 2010s). The library was generated by the immunoSEQ multiplex PCR assay. In its TCRdb copy, this immuneACCESS table keeps in-frame sequences only and misses some clones. Where compared with another copy, unresolved V genes explain less than half of these, and the others have no known cause. The table for this sample shows tens of thousands of clones. The ten largest clones represent under 0.9% of the sample. The intended sense of this specimen's time point label: blood sample drawn before combined kidney and bone marrow transplant. Material: CD4+ T cells from blood, obtained before the transplant. The receptors stem from a human donor who received a combined kidney and bone marrow transplant.

Of note for this clone: The sequenced fragment ends 3 residues before the CDR3 boundary, so the rest is inferred from the germline J gene. The chain is built from TRBV19 and TRBJ2-7, with D possibly being TRBD1 (6 bases). There are 14 residues in the CDR3. The ends were cut back, 2 bases at V and 3 bases at J, with 11 bases in the middle. Germline values: CDR1 LNHDA, CDR2 SQIVND (reference sequence). Here the CDR3 reads CASSINRGGYEQYF. CDR3 DNA (partial): TGTGCCAGTAGTATAAACCGAGGGGGCTACGAG.

Of note for this clone: The read finishes 3 residues shy of the CDR3 end, and the germline J gene is used to complete it. The chain carries TRBV19 and TRBJ1-2; 7 bases agree with TRBD1. The CDR3 is made up of 13 amino acids. Germline V CDR1 and CDR2: LNHDA, SQIVND (reference sequence). V was clipped by 5 bases and J by 4 bases; unmatched bases: 4. The sequenced part of the CDR3 DNA is TGTGCCAGTAGTCCCCGGGACAGCTATGGC. Translating gives CASSPRDSYG. The full CDR3 sequence reads CASSPRDSYGYTF.

Comment on this clone: The read falls 3 residues short of the CDR3 end, and the missing part is taken from the germline J gene. The J gene is TRBJ1-1, the V gene TRBV5-6, with a tentative D call TRBD1 (5 bases). This CDR3 has 14 residues. The germline gives CDR1 SGHDT, CDR2 YYEEEE. The V end lost 5 bases, the J end lost 3 bases, and 14 bases lay between the germline ends. Partial CDR3 DNA: TGTGCCAGCAGTCGGGGGTACGGGGACACTGAA. This encodes CASSRGYGDTE. The CDR3 reads in full as CASSRGYGDTEAFF.

To note about this clone: The read ends 3 residues before the CDR3 terminus; that terminus is restored from the germline J gene. This chain joins TRBV7-8 and TRBJ2-5, with D possibly being TRBD1 or TRBD2 (5 bases each). The V end lost 8 bases, the J end lost 5 bases, and 12 bases lay between the germline ends. Germline CDR1 reads SGHVS; CDR2 reads FQNEAQ. There are 12 residues in the CDR3. The chain's CDR3 is CASARGFETQYF. CDR3 DNA (partial): TGTGCCAGCGCGAGGGGATTCGAGACC.

Comments on this clone: The CDR3 end falls 3 residues outside the read, so it is completed with the germline J gene. This chain links TRBV10-3 with TRBJ1-4; 9 bases are shared with TRBD1. Germline lookup yields CDR1 ENHRY and CDR2 SYGVKD. This CDR3 comprises 14 residues. The ends lost 4 bases at V and 8 bases at J; junction bases unmatched: 5. Partial CDR3 DNA: TGTGCCATCAGTGCGGGACAGGGAGTCGAAAAA. The encoded protein is CAISAGQGVEK. The full CDR3 protein is CAISAGQGVEKLFF.

Notes on this clone: The CDR3 is cut off 3 residues early in the read; its end comes from the germline J gene. The chain couples TRBV18 to TRBJ1-1; D unresolved. Looked up from germline, CDR1 is KGHSH and CDR2 is LQKENI. The V end was cut by 5 bases, the J end by 3 bases, with 10 bases between. This CDR3 is built from 13 residues. CDR3 DNA, as far as it was read: TGTGCCAGCTCAGCGTCCGGGGACACTGAA. Amino acids: CASSASGDTE. Given in full, the CDR3 is CASSASGDTEAFF.

On this clone: Read sequence stops 3 residues before the CDR3 end, and the germline J gene provides the missing end. The chain uses TRBV19 and TRBJ1-3; TRBD1 aligns across 8 bases. Germline assignment: CDR1 LNHDA and CDR2 SQIVND (reference sequence). CDR3 length: 16 residues. Trimming took 3 bases from V and 3 from J; bases not matched to a gene: 7. The CDR3 protein is CASSIGTGPGGNTIYF. CDR3 bases read: TGTGCCAGTAGTATCGGGACAGGCCCGGGTGGAAACACC.

As for this clone: The CDR3 end lies 3 residues beyond the end of the read and is filled in from the germline J gene. The chain carries TRBV19 and TRBJ1-1, with D tentatively TRBD1 (6 bases). The ends were cut back, 7 bases at V and 4 bases at J, with 13 bases in the middle. Germline V CDR1 and CDR2: LNHDA, SQIVND (reference sequence). The CDR3 contains 13 residues. CDR3 loop: CASTFTGPTEAFF. The sequenced CDR3 bases are TGTGCCAGTACCTTTACAGGGCCCACTGAA.

Points on this clone: The read ends 3 residues before the CDR3 terminus; that terminus is restored from the germline J gene. The rearrangement links TRBV18 to TRBJ2-3, with D possibly TRBD2 on 6 matching bases. The CDR3 spans 13 residues. From germline, CDR1 is KGHSH and CDR2 LQKENI. V was pared by 9 bases and J by 0 bases, with 10 bases between. This CDR3 reads CASSGSSTDTQYF. The CDR3 bases that were read are TGTGCCAGTAGCGGTTCTAGCACAGATACG.

A remark on this clone: The read is 3 residues too short to cover the CDR3 end, so that end is filled in from the germline J gene. The chain couples TRBV7-2 to TRBJ2-7; TRBD2 is a possible D gene (6 bases). There are 15 residues in the CDR3. CDR1 is SGHTA and CDR2 is FQGNSA in the germline V gene. V lost 1 base, J lost 0 bases, and 10 bases lay in between. The CDR3 bases that were read are TGTGCCAGCAGCTTAGTGGCGGGGAGCTCCTACGAG. Its translation: CASSLVAGSSYE. The whole CDR3 protein is CASSLVAGSSYEQYF.

Points on this clone: Read sequence stops 3 residues before the CDR3 end, and the germline J gene provides the missing end. J is TRBJ1-4 and V is TRBV7-2; a possible D gene is TRBD1 (6 bases). The V end lost 0 bases, the J end lost 4 bases, and 9 bases lay between the germline ends. CDR1 and CDR2 (germline): SGHTA, FQGNSA. The length of the CDR3 is 15 residues. CDR3 bases read: TGTGCCAGCAGCTTAGCGTGGGGGCGTAATGAAAAA. Its translation is CASSLAWGRNEK. The whole CDR3 reads CASSLAWGRNEKLFF.

About this clone itself: The CDR3 end is not reached by the read, which stops 3 residues before it; the germline J gene fills it in. Distinct nucleotide sequences in the sample also encode this CDR3. V gene TRBV19 combines with J gene TRBJ2-6; TRBD1 matches at 11 bases. Germline assignment: CDR1 LNHDA and CDR2 SQIVND (reference sequence). The CDR3 sequence is 17 residues long. V lost 6 bases and J lost 1; bases outside the gene matches: 5. The sequenced CDR3 bases are TGTGCCAGTAGCCGGACAGGGGGCTCATCTGGGGCCAACGTC. This translates into CASSRTGGSSGANV. The whole CDR3 protein is CASSRTGGSSGANVLTF.

A note on this clone: The read ends 3 residues early relative to the CDR3; the germline J gene fills the gap. The chain carries TRBV7-2 and TRBJ1-1, with unresolved D. CDR1 is SGHTA, CDR2 FQGNSA, per germline. Deletions cut 5 bases from V and 5 bases from J, with 15 bases between. The CDR3 length is 14 residues. Incomplete CDR3 DNA: TGTGCCAGCAGCCCGGGCGGGGTAAGGACTGAA. Its protein is CASSPGGVRTE. The CDR3, in full, reads CASSPGGVRTEAFF. Drawing the rest from reference TRBV7-2 and TRBJ1-1, the complete variable domain is GAGVSQSPSNKVTEKGKDVELRCDPISGHTALYWYRQSLGQGLEFLIYFQGNSAPDKSGLPSDRFSAERTGGSVSTLTIQRTQQEDSAVYLCASSPGGVRTEAFFGQGTRLTVV.

The covered CDR3 bases are TGTGCCAGCAGCTTAGAGGGGGGGATCTACGAG. Protein sequence: CASSLEGGIYE. The complete CDR3 protein is CASSLEGGIYEQYF. The V gene is TRBV7-2, the J gene TRBJ2-7, with a weak D call TRBD2 (7 bases). From the germline J gene comes the end of the CDR3, since the read stops 3 residues before it. Germline-derived CDR1 and CDR2 are SGHTA and FQGNSA. Trimming cost V 1 base and J 3 bases, with 10 bases left between them. This CDR3 is built from 14 residues.

About this clone itself: Read coverage stops 3 residues before the CDR3 terminus; the germline J gene supplies the remainder. The genes are TRBV5-1 and TRBJ2-1; the D gene is possibly TRBD1 (6 bases). CDR1 is SGHRS, CDR2 YFSETQ, per germline. The CDR3 runs to 11 residues. Trimming pared 5 bases from V and 9 bases from J, leaving 9 bases between. This CDR3 is CASRLGGEQFF. CDR3 bases read: TGCGCCAGCAGACTAGGGGGTGAG.

A remark on this clone: From the germline J gene comes the end of the CDR3, since the read stops 3 residues before it. The chain combines TRBV20-1 with TRBJ1-4; 7 nucleotides agree with TRBD1. Trimming cost V 3 bases and J 4 bases; bases outside gene matches: 8. This CDR3 is built from 15 residues. Germline V gene sequence: CDR1 DFQATT, CDR2 SNEGSKA (reference sequence). The part of the CDR3 DNA that was read is TGCAGTGCTAGCGAGACAGGGAAGGGTAATGAAAAA. It yields the protein CSASETGKGNEK. The entire CDR3 protein reads CSASETGKGNEKLFF.

As concerns this clone: The CDR3 end is not reached by the read, which stops 3 residues before it; the germline J gene fills it in. V and J are TRBV19 and TRBJ1-6; D may be TRBD1 (6 bases). CDR3 length: 13 residues. Germline V gives CDR1 LNHDA, CDR2 SQIVND (reference sequence). CDR3 DNA, as far as it was read: TGTGCCAGTAGAAGATGGGACACTATAGCC. Translating it yields CASRRWDTIA. From start to end, the CDR3 is CASRRWDTIALHF.

To note about this clone: The CDR3 end is not reached by the read, which stops 3 residues before it; the germline J gene fills it in. This chain joins TRBV5-1 and TRBJ1-2; a weak D match, TRBD1 (5 bases). The CDR3 covers 14 residues. Germline lookup yields CDR1 SGHRS and CDR2 YFSETQ. The V end was cut by 0 bases, the J end by 3 bases, with 9 bases between. CDR3 bases read: TGCGCCAGCAGCTTGGGCCTAGGGGACTATGGC. This translates into CASSLGLGDYG. In full, the CDR3 reads CASSLGLGDYGYTF.

About this clone: The CDR3 is cut off 3 residues early in the read; its end comes from the germline J gene. This chain joins TRBV19 and TRBJ2-7; TRBD2 matches 9 bases. Per the germline V gene, CDR1 is LNHDA and CDR2 is SQIVND (reference sequence). The CDR3 consists of 14 residues. V lost 5 bases to trimming and J lost 0 bases; unmatched junction nucleotides: 2. The CDR3 sequence is CASSQGLASYEQYF. The covered CDR3 bases are TGTGCCAGTAGTCAGGGACTAGCCTCCTACGAG. Complete variable domain (other parts from reference TRBV19 and TRBJ2-7): DGGITQSPKYLFRKEGQNVTLSCEQNLNHDAMYWYRQDPGQGLRLIYYSQIVNDFQKGDIAEGYSVSREKKESFPLTVTSAQKNPTAFYLCASSQGLASYEQYFGPGTRLTVT.

The CDR3 bases that were read are TGTGCCAGCAGCTTAGGTAGGACAGTTAACTATGGC. Its protein product is CASSLGRTVNYG. The full CDR3 protein is CASSLGRTVNYGYTF. The V and J genes are TRBV7-2 and TRBJ1-2; the D gene is possibly TRBD1 (6 bases). The read falls 3 residues short of the CDR3 end, and the missing part is taken from the germline J gene. The V gene's germline CDR1 is SGHTA and CDR2 FQGNSA. This CDR3 has 15 amino acids. The ends were cut back, 1 base at V and 1 base at J, with 10 bases in the middle. Full variable domain (rest looked up from reference TRBV7-2 and TRBJ1-2): GAGVSQSPSNKVTEKGKDVELRCDPISGHTALYWYRQSLGQGLEFLIYFQGNSAPDKSGLPSDRFSAERTGGSVSTLTIQRTQQEDSAVYLCASSLGRTVNYGYTFGSGTRLTVV.

A word on this clone: The read comes to an end 3 residues before the CDR3 does, leaving the germline J gene to fill in the end. This chain uses TRBV6-1 with TRBJ1-2; D might be TRBD1 (6 bases). CDR1 is MNHNS, CDR2 SASEGT, per germline. The V and J ends lost 4 bases and 4 bases respectively, with 19 bases between them. The CDR3 is 16 amino acids. CDR3 DNA (partial): TGTGCCAGCAGTGGGGGGGGCACTCGAGGTTCCTATGGC. Its translation: CASSGGGTRGSYG. The CDR3 in its entirety is CASSGGGTRGSYGYTF.

Remarks on this clone: The observed sequence ends 3 residues before the CDR3 terminus, with the missing tail filled in from the germline J gene. This rearrangement joins TRBV7-8 to TRBJ2-3, with TRBD1 identical over 8 bases. With V trimmed by 5 bases and J by 3 bases, 4 bases remained unmatched. Germline CDR1 and CDR2: SGHVS and FQNEAQ. The CDR3 is made up of 14 amino acids. The CDR3 bases that were read are TGTGCCAGCAGCACCCGGACAGGGACAGATACG. It specifies CASSTRTGTDT. The full CDR3 sequence reads CASSTRTGTDTQYF. The variable domain in full, with the rest retrieved from reference TRBV7-8 and TRBJ2-3, is GAGVSQSPRYKVAKRGQDVALRCDPISGHVSLFWYQQALGQGPEFLTYFQNEAQLDKSGLPSDRFFAERPEGSVSTLKIQRTQQEDSAVYLCASSTRTGTDTQYFGPGTRLTVL.

Remarks on this clone: From the germline J gene comes the end of the CDR3, since the read stops 3 residues before it. This chain uses TRBV29-1 with TRBJ1-1, with D hard to call. CDR1 SQVTM and CDR2 ANQGSEA come from the germline V gene. This CDR3 region has 13 residues. V was clipped by 2 bases and J by 5 bases, with 12 bases between them. The covered CDR3 bases are TGCAGCGTTGAAATAACAGCTTGGACTGAA. Protein: CSVEITAWTE. The whole CDR3 reads CSVEITAWTEAFF.

Of note for this clone: Sequencing ends 3 residues short of the CDR3 end; the germline J gene provides the rest. V gene TRBV5-1 combines with J gene TRBJ1-2; TRBD1 is a possible D gene (6 bases). The CDR3 loop spans 14 amino acids. Per germline, CDR1 SGHRS and CDR2 YFSETQ. The covered CDR3 bases are TGCGCCAGCAGCTTGGCCCAGGGGTATACGGGC. It codes for CASSLAQGYTG. The whole CDR3 region reads CASSLAQGYTGYTF.

Details on this clone: The observed sequence ends 3 residues before the CDR3 terminus, with the missing tail filled in from the germline J gene. The chain carries TRBV7-9 and TRBJ1-1; 8 nucleotides align to TRBD1. The CDR3 sequence is 14 residues long. Unmatched junction bases numbered 9, after V lost 7 bases and J lost 5 bases. Germline V gives CDR1 SEHNR, CDR2 FQNEAQ (reference sequence). The CDR3 region is CASTPQGGRTEAFF. CDR3 DNA, as far as it was read: TGTGCCAGCACCCCACAGGGGGGTCGGACTGAA.

Concerning this clone itself: Read coverage stops 3 residues before the CDR3 terminus; the germline J gene supplies the remainder. This chain connects TRBV19 to TRBJ1-6, with D possibly matching TRBD1 (5 bases). Per germline, CDR1 LNHDA and CDR2 SQIVND (reference sequence). V lost 5 bases and J lost 2, with 16 bases in between. The CDR3 spans 17 residues. CDR3 residues: CASSVQGEGAYNSPLHF. CDR3 bases read: TGTGCCAGTAGTGTCCAGGGAGAAGGTGCCTATAATTCACCC.

As to this clone: The read gets to within 3 residues of the CDR3 end, and the germline J gene fills in the rest. The chain has TRBV18 and TRBJ1-2; D is uncertain. The CDR3 is 14 amino acids. Trimming removed 6 bases from V and 4 bases from J, with 15 bases in between. CDR1 and CDR2 from the germline V gene are KGHSH and LQKENI. The CDR3 sequence is CASSPDAGGYGYTF. The part of the CDR3 DNA that was read is TGTGCCAGCTCCCCCGACGCGGGAGGCTATGGC.

On this clone itself: The sequence runs out 3 residues before the end of the CDR3; the remainder is reconstructed from the germline J gene. V is TRBV5-1 and J is TRBJ2-3; TRBD1 matches 8 bases. The CDR3 extends over 17 amino acids. Germline lookup yields CDR1 SGHRS and CDR2 YFSETQ. Trimming cost V 2 bases and J 6 bases; bases outside gene matches: 14. The CDR3 loop reads CASSFLRGPKLQDTQYF. The CDR3 bases that were read are TGCGCCAGCAGCTTTCTCAGGGGGCCTAAACTGCAGGATACG.

Comments on this clone: Sequencing ends 3 residues short of the CDR3 end; the germline J gene provides the rest. The rearrangement links TRBV30 to TRBJ1-5, with TRBD1 identical over 9 bases. Germline loops: CDR1 GTSNPN, CDR2 SVGIG (reference sequence). The CDR3 is 15 amino acids. After removal of 1 base from V and 9 bases from J, the junction contained 10 bases not matched to a gene. The CDR3 DNA, read in part, is TGTGCCTGGAGTGCCACGGGACAGGGAAGACTGCCC. Encoded protein: CAWSATGQGRLP. The complete CDR3 reads CAWSATGQGRLPQHF.